A single sample gave rise to the 31 T cell receptor beta chains below, sequenced in a study of OX40 agonist ivuxolimab in advanced cancers. The protocol was immunoSEQ multiplex PCR, while the TCRdb copy is restricted to in-frame clones and leaves out a portion. The sample yields 75,000 to 100,000 clones, about 80% seen once. Sequenced material: CD4+ or CD8+ T cells sorted from blood, taken in a trial of the OX40 agonist ivuxolimab. The origin of the receptors is an adult with an advanced solid tumor such as melanoma, head and neck, liver or kidney cancer.

The chain employs TRBV6-5 and TRBJ1-2, with D possibly matching TRBD1 (5 bases). From germline, CDR1 is MNHEY and CDR2 SVGAGI. The CDR3 loop spans 13 amino acids. V was trimmed by 5 bases and J by 13 bases, leaving 20 bases between them. CDR3 protein: CASSPGTSRKRTF. CDR3 nucleotide sequence: TGTGCCAGCAGTCCGGGGACGTCGCGCAAGCGCACCTTC.

The V and J genes are TRBV4-1 and TRBJ2-3, with 12 nucleotides matching TRBD2. CDR3 size: 17 residues. Germline V lookup: CDR1 MGHRA, CDR2 YSYEKL. Unmatched junction bases numbered 5, after V lost 4 bases and J lost 0 bases. The CDR3 protein is CASSLRTSGESTDTQYF. CDR3 bases: TGCGCCAGCAGCCTTCGGACTAGCGGGGAGAGCACAGATACGCAGTATTTT.

J is TRBJ1-3 and V is TRBV9, with 9 positions matching TRBD1. Germline trimming cut 4 bases from V and 2 bases from J; bases unmatched to any gene: 10. This CDR3 is 17 amino acids long. Germline loops: CDR1 SGDLS, CDR2 YYNGEE. Here the CDR3 reads CASSPNHGQGTGNTIYF. The DNA for the CDR3 is TGTGCCAGCAGCCCTAACCACGGACAGGGGACTGGAAACACCATATATTTT.

The rearrangement links TRBV4-3 to TRBJ1-1; unclear D gene. This CDR3 is built from 13 residues. Germline loops: CDR1 LGHNA, CDR2 YSLEER. Trimming stripped 3 bases from V and 5 bases from J, with 10 bases between. This CDR3 reads CASSHQLQTEAFF. The CDR3 bases are TGCGCCAGCAGCCATCAGCTGCAGACTGAAGCTTTCTTT.

The chain uses TRBV5-1 and TRBJ2-2; 8 nucleotides line up with TRBD1. Unmatched junction bases numbered 3, after V lost 3 bases and J lost 2 bases. CDR1 is SGHRS, CDR2 YFSETQ, per germline. The CDR3 is 15 residues long. CDR3 coding DNA: TGCGCCAGCAGCTCCGGACAGGGAAACACCGGGGAGCTGTTTTTT. Its protein product is CASSSGQGNTGELFF.

The J gene is TRBJ2-5, the V gene TRBV18; D might be TRBD2 (6 bases). The DNA end is a closer match to TRBJ2-7, so the J assignment may be wrong. This CDR3 spans 14 amino acids. The germline gives CDR1 KGHSH, CDR2 LQKENI. CDR3 bases: TGTGCCAGCTCACCACTTCCGGGGGTGGGCGAGCAGTACTTC. Protein sequence: CASSPLPGVGEQYF.

The V gene is TRBV2, the J gene TRBJ1-5, with D uncertain. Trimming took off 1 base at V and 8 bases at J, with 15 bases between the two ends. Germline V gene data show CDR1 as SNHLY and CDR2 as FYNNEI. The length of the CDR3 is 15 residues. CDR3 sequence reads: CASSEGLLPAKPQHF. CDR3 sequence (DNA): TGTGCCAGCAGTGAAGGGCTCCTGCCTGCAAAGCCCCAGCATTTT.

The chain couples TRBV27 to TRBJ2-7, with D perhaps being TRBD1 or TRBD2 (6 bases each). V lost 0 bases to trimming and J lost 9 bases, with 15 bases between them. CDR1 is MNHEY, CDR2 SMNVEV, per germline (reference sequence). This CDR3 comprises 14 residues. CDR3 nucleotides: TGTGCCAGCAGTTTATCCCCCGAGGGGGGAGGGCAGTACTTC. Encoded protein: CASSLSPEGGGQYF.

This clone was detected only a few times. This sequence joins TRBV2 and TRBJ1-2, with unresolved D. V lost 1 base, J lost 5 bases, and 17 bases lay in between. Per germline, CDR1 SNHLY and CDR2 FYNNEI. The CDR3 spans 16 residues. CDR3 nucleotides: TGTGCCAGCAGTGAAGGGTGGTTGTCCGGGAGGTATGGCTACACCTTC. Translating it yields CASSEGWLSGRYGYTF.

The chain joins TRBV10-3 to TRBJ1-1; 8 bases agree with TRBD1. Trimming took 4 bases from V and 0 from J; bases not matched to a gene: 4. CDR3 length: 15 amino acids. Germline lookup yields CDR1 ENHRY and CDR2 SYGVKD. The chain's CDR3 is CAISGGQAMNTEAFF. CDR3 sequence (DNA): TGTGCCATCAGTGGGGGACAGGCGATGAACACTGAAGCTTTCTTT.

This chain joins TRBV4-2 and TRBJ1-2, with TRBD1 as a possible D gene (5 bases). CDR1 LGHNA and CDR2 YNFKEQ come from the germline V gene. The CDR3 runs 16 residues. The germline V and J ends were trimmed by 1 base and 0 bases, with 12 bases remaining between them. The CDR3 coding sequence is TGTGCCAGCAGCCAAGGGATCCCGGGGGCTAACTATGGCTACACCTTC. It codes for CASSQGIPGANYGYTF.

The chain links TRBV7-3 to TRBJ1-2, with D perhaps TRBD1 (5 bases). Between the trimmed V and J ends, which lost 3 bases and 1 base, there was a span of 6 bases. Germline CDR1 SGHTA, CDR2 FQGTGA. The CDR3 sequence is 13 residues long. The CDR3 spells CASSLGGNYGYTF. The CDR3 nucleotides read TGTGCCAGCAGCTTGGGGGGTAACTATGGCTACACCTTC.

Turning to this clone: The junction departs from the called germline gene at one end, perhaps through a read error. The chain joins TRBV6-6 to TRBJ2-1, with TRBD2 matching over 8 bases. The CDR3 totals 15 residues. Per the germline V gene, CDR1 is MNHNY and CDR2 is SVGAGI (reference sequence). The CDR3 reads CASSPYGDSGNGGIF. CDR3 nucleotide sequence: TGTGCCAGCAGTCCCTACGGAGATAGCGGGAATGGAGGGATCTTC.

The chain is built from TRBV5-8 and TRBJ2-2; 7 bases are shared with TRBD1. The CDR3 is made up of 15 amino acids. J gave up 4 bases and V 3 bases, and 6 bases lay outside the gene matches. Germline V gene sequence: CDR1 SGHTS, CDR2 YDEGEE. CDR3 nucleotides: TGTGCCAGCAGCTCCCGGGACAGCTTCACCGGGGAGCTGTTTTTT. It translates to CASSSRDSFTGELFF.

This chain uses TRBV10-3 with TRBJ2-1; TRBD2 matches 9 bases. The CDR3 totals 18 residues. The germline CDR1 and CDR2 sequences are ENHRY and SYGVKD. The J segment lost 4 bases and the V segment lost 2 bases, leaving 12 bases of the junction unmatched. The CDR3 DNA follows: TGTGCCATCAGTGAGGTAGCGGGGGCCCCACACGAATACAATGAGCAGTTCTTC. Translation gives CAISEVAGAPHEYNEQFF.

The chain carries TRBV9 and TRBJ2-2, with D unresolved. Trimming took 0 bases from V and 6 from J, leaving 9 bases between them. Germline V CDR1 and CDR2: SGDLS, YYNGEE. The CDR3 sequence is 14 residues long. The DNA for the CDR3 is TGTGCCAGCAGCGTAGGAGTGGGCCCCGGGGAGCTGTTTTTT. Translated, it gives CASSVGVGPGELFF. Full variable domain (outside the CDR3, taken from reference TRBV9 and TRBJ2-2): DSGVTQTPKHLITATGQRVTLRCSPRSGDLSVYWYQQSLDQGLQFLIQYYNGEERAKGNILERFSAQQFPDLHSELNLSSLELGDSALYFCASSVGVGPGELFFGEGSRLTVL.

This clone was seen a single time. The V gene is TRBV12-5, the J gene TRBJ1-5, with no clear D. This CDR3 comprises 15 residues. The germline V gene encodes CDR1 LGHNT and CDR2 FRNRAP. Trimming removed 6 bases at V and 2 bases at J, with 14 bases between. CDR3 sequence: CASGRSTDGNQPQHF. The CDR3, as DNA: TGTGCTAGTGGCCGAAGCACGGACGGCAATCAGCCCCAGCATTTT.

This chain links TRBV10-3 with TRBJ2-7; 8 bases align to TRBD2. The CDR3 totals 17 residues. V shed 0 bases and J 6 bases; nucleotides not matched to a gene: 13. Germline CDR1 is ENHRY and CDR2 is SYGVKD. The CDR3 region has the DNA TGTGCCATCAGTGAGTCGAGGTTAGCGGGACAATCCGCCGAGCAGTACTTC. Amino acids: CAISESRLAGQSAEQYF.

The chain is built from TRBV15 and TRBJ2-3, with D possibly being TRBD1 or TRBD2 (6 bases each). The CDR3 consists of 20 residues. V was shortened by 0 bases and J by 2 bases, with 24 bases between the two germline ends. CDR1 is LNHNV and CDR2 is YYDKDF in the germline V gene (reference sequence). CDR3 sequence reads: CATSRDGGHHRLRDTDTQYF. The CDR3 nucleotides read TGTGCCACCAGCAGAGATGGGGGGCATCACAGGCTTCGGGACACAGATACGCAGTATTTT.

This chain links TRBV5-1 with TRBJ2-3; tentative D call: TRBD2 (6 bases). V lost 1 base and J 3 bases, leaving 15 bases between the germline ends. The germline V gene encodes CDR1 SGHRS and CDR2 YFSETQ. The CDR3 is 16 residues long. CDR3 nucleotides: TGCGCCAGCAGCTTGAAGGTTGGGAGGTCTACAGATACGCAGTATTTT. Its translation is CASSLKVGRSTDTQYF.

V is TRBV29-1 and J is TRBJ2-1, with D unresolved. The CDR3 covers 12 residues. In germline, CDR1 is SQVTM, CDR2 ANQGSEA. V dropped 3 bases and J dropped 7 bases, with 10 bases sitting between them. The CDR3 region has the DNA TGCAGCGTTGACTCCGCTCTAAATGAGCAGTTCTTC. Protein sequence: CSVDSALNEQFF.

This clone was detected only once. This rearrangement joins TRBV10-3 to TRBJ2-1; D uncertain. The CDR3 covers 13 residues. Germline V CDR1 and CDR2: ENHRY, SYGVKD. The V gene lost 0 bases and the J gene lost 8 bases, with 8 bases spanning the gap. CDR3 protein: CAISESVAYEQFF. CDR3 sequence (DNA): TGTGCCATCAGTGAGTCAGTAGCATATGAGCAGTTCTTC.

The rearrangement links TRBV29-1 to TRBJ2-7, with 8 bases aligning to TRBD1. In germline, CDR1 is SQVTM, CDR2 ANQGSEA. V shed 2 bases and J 3 bases; nucleotides not matched to a gene: 12. This CDR3 is 16 amino acids long. Here the CDR3 reads CSVERSGQGKGYEQYF. CDR3 DNA: TGCAGCGTTGAAAGGTCCGGACAGGGAAAAGGCTACGAGCAGTACTTC.

This rearrangement joins TRBV6-5 to TRBJ2-1; 7 bases are shared with TRBD1. J lost 12 bases, V lost 0 bases, and 5 bases had no gene match. Germline CDR1 and CDR2: MNHEY and SVGAGI. The CDR3 covers 13 residues. The CDR3 DNA reads as TGTGCCAGCAGTTACTCGAGGGGGCAGGTGCAGTTCTTC. Translating it yields CASSYSRGQVQFF.

The chain employs TRBV27 and TRBJ2-4; 7 bases are shared with TRBD1. Germline V CDR1 and CDR2: MNHEY, SMNVEV (reference sequence). J lost 0 bases, V lost 4 bases, and 12 bases had no gene match. CDR3 size: 18 residues. The DNA of the CDR3 is TGTGCCAGCAGTTCTGGGACAGCTCAACTCCTAGCCAAAAACATTCAGTACTTC. It yields the protein CASSSGTAQLLAKNIQYF.

The chain joins TRBV19 to TRBJ2-7, with 12 bases fitting TRBD2. Germline lookup yields CDR1 LNHDA and CDR2 SQIVND (reference sequence). The junction had 2 bases not matched to a gene; V was cut back by 1 base and J by 7 bases. The CDR3 loop spans 14 amino acids. CDR3 nucleotide sequence: TGTGCCAGTAGTATAGGACTAGCGGGAGAAGAGCAGTACTTC. It codes for CASSIGLAGEEQYF.

This rearrangement joins TRBV12-5 to TRBJ1-5; no firm D call. CDR1 is LGHNT and CDR2 is FRNRAP in the germline V gene. This CDR3 contains 15 residues. Trimming pared 6 bases from V and 0 bases from J, leaving 12 bases between. CDR3 region: CASGSQTVSNQPQHF. Here the CDR3 DNA reads TGTGCTAGTGGCTCCCAAACAGTTAGCAATCAGCCCCAGCATTTT.

This clone came up once. The rearrangement joins TRBV7-9 to TRBJ2-7; no reliable D call. With 4 bases removed from V and 4 bases from J, the gap between germline ends came to 8 bases. CDR1 and CDR2 from the germline V gene are SEHNR and FQNEAQ (reference sequence). The CDR3 loop spans 12 amino acids. The CDR3 coding sequence is TGTGCCAGCAGCTCCTCTGGGTACGAGCAGTACTTC. Protein sequence: CASSSSGYEQYF.

The CDR3 DNA is TGTGCCAGCAGCTTGGAAGTTAGGCACACTGAAGCTTTCTTT. It translates to CASSLEVRHTEAFF. The chain couples TRBV5-5 to TRBJ1-1; no definite D call. The CDR3 length is 14 residues. CDR1 SGHKS and CDR2 YYEKEE come from the germline V gene (reference sequence). With 0 bases removed from V and 3 bases from J, the gap between germline ends came to 9 bases.

This clone has a single count. V gene TRBV7-9 combines with J gene TRBJ2-1; TRBD2 matches 7 bases. The CDR3 totals 15 residues. V trimming: 8 bases; J trimming: 3 bases; junction bases outside the gene matches: 10. Germline V gene sequence: CDR1 SEHNR, CDR2 FQNEAQ (reference sequence). Here the CDR3 reads CASLAAGPNYNEQFF. The DNA of the CDR3 is TGTGCCAGCCTGGCAGCGGGGCCAAACTACAATGAGCAGTTCTTC.

The chain joins TRBV4-1 to TRBJ1-4; a weak D match, TRBD1 (6 bases). V lost 1 base and J lost 6, with 9 bases in between. The CDR3 totals 14 residues. The germline V gene has CDR1 MGHRA and CDR2 YSYEKL. The CDR3 nucleotides are TGCGCCAGCAGCCAAGGAGGGGGGTATGAAAAACTGTTTTTT. Protein product: CASSQGGGYEKLFF.